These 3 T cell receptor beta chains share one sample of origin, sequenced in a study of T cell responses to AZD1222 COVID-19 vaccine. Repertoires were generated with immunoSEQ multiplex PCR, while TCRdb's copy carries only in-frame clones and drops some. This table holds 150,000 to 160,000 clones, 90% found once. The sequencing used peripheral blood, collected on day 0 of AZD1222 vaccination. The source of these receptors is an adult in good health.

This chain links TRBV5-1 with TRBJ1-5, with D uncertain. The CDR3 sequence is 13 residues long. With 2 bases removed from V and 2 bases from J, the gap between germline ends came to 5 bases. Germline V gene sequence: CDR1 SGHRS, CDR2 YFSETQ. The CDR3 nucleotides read TGCGCCAGCAGCTTATGGGGCAATCAGCCCCAGCATTTT. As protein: CASSLWGNQPQHF.

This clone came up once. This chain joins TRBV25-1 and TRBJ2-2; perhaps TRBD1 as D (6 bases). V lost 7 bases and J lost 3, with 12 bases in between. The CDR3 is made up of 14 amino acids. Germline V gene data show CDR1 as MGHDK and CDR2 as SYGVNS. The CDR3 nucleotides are TGTGCCAGCATCCGGGCAGGGGACACCGGGGAGCTGTTTTTT. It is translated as CASIRAGDTGELFF.

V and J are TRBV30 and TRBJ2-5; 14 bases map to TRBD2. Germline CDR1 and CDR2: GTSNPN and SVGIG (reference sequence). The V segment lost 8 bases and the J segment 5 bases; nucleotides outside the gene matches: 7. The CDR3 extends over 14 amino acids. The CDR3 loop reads CAGRLAGGGETQYF. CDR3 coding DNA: TGTGCCGGACGACTAGCGGGAGGGGGGGAGACCCAGTACTTC.